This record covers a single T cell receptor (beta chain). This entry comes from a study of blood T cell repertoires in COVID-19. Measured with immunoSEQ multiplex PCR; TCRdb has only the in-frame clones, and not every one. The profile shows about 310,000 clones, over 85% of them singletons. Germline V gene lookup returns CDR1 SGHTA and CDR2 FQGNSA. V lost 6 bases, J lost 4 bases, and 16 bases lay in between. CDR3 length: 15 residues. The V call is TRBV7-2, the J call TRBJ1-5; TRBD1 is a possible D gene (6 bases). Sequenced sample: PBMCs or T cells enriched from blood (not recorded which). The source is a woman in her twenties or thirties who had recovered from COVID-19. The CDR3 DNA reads TGTGCCAGCAGGCCCTGGGGGGGCGGGAATCAGCCCCAGCATTTT. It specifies CASRPWGGGNQPQHF. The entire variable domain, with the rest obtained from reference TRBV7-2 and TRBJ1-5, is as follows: GAGVSQSPSNKVTEKGKDVELRCDPISGHTALYWYRQSLGQGLEFLIYFQGNSAPDKSGLPSDRFSAERTGGSVSTLTIQRTQQEDSAVYLCASRPWGGGNQPQHFGDGTRLSIL.